This is a list of T cell receptor beta chains from one sample in a study of response to subunit inactivated influenza vaccine. TCRdb redid the calling of the RT-PCR reads with MiXCR, one entry per CDR3 protein. The sample consists of about 540,000 distinct CDR3 sequences, under 25% of them appearing once. These data were also filed under a second study, of T cells expressing NK-cell markers.

Here the sequenced sample was CD4+ T cells sorted from PBMCs, taken about 13 days after vaccination. The receptors here all came from a man over 45 who received an inactivated influenza vaccine. CDR3s leave out the opening cysteine and the closing phenylalanine or tryptophan. A D gene is named only where the DNA matches it firmly.

v_gene	j_gene	d_gene	CDR3aa
TRBV7-8	TRBJ2-5	TRBD2	ASSLAFGLAGEETQY
TRBV5-1	TRBJ1-4	-	ASSLGLQRAEKLF
TRBV7-9	TRBJ1-2	-	ASSFPGVYGYT
TRBV15	TRBJ2-3	-	ATSRGPERGDTQY
TRBV11-1	TRBJ2-2	-	ASSPPLPNTGELF
TRBV15	TRBJ2-5	TRBD2	ATSRGLAGGETQY
TRBV3-1	TRBJ2-7	-	ASSQGPYEQY
TRBV18	TRBJ1-2	-	ASTDYLDGGYT
TRBV9	TRBJ2-5	TRBD2	ASSATSGKETQY
TRBV24-1	TRBJ2-5	-	ATSDPKVQETQY
TRBV7-2	TRBJ2-7	-	ASSRDSFSYEQY
TRBV15	TRBJ2-3	TRBD2	ATSRVGTSGKVQY
TRBV12-1	TRBJ2-7	-	ASSFVATGRPYEQY
TRBV3-1	TRBJ2-1	-	ASSQESGEQF
TRBV15	TRBJ1-2	TRBD1	ATSSRQGAGYT
TRBV28	TRBJ2-7	-	ASRPLTLNRRSSYEQY
TRBV5-1	TRBJ1-4	-	ASRQGQSTNEKLF
TRBV20-1	TRBJ1-5	-	SASSRNSNQPQH
TRBV10-2	TRBJ2-7	TRBD1	ASTRTTGQGGEQY
TRBV18	TRBJ1-6	TRBD1	ASSPQGDSPLH
TRBV15	TRBJ2-2	TRBD1	ATSREDRAGELF
TRBV15	TRBJ1-2	-	ATSRDSGYGYT
TRBV7-2	TRBJ2-7	TRBD1	ASSLGTEYEQY
TRBV6-2/TRBV6-3	TRBJ1-6	-	ASSYGSQGGLAPLH
TRBV5-1	TRBJ2-4	-	ASSPGTSNGIQY
TRBV5-6	TRBJ2-7	TRBD2	ASSSRTRKVNEQY
TRBV12-3/TRBV12-4	TRBJ2-1	TRBD2	ASSHGAGGRSYNEQF
TRBV18	TRBJ1-2	-	ASSPPEGNYGYT
TRBV14	TRBJ1-2	-	ASSHVGKTNYGYT
TRBV28	TRBJ2-6	-	ASSPSVYLSNSGANVLT
TRBV29-1	TRBJ2-1	TRBD2	SVLGLAGGEQF
TRBV20-1	TRBJ1-1	TRBD1	SARDRDRYTEAF
TRBV10-3	TRBJ2-1	-	AISESRSSYNEQF
TRBV12-3/TRBV12-4	TRBJ2-7	-	ASSLIVTSEQY
TRBV12-3/TRBV12-4	TRBJ2-7	TRBD2	ASRSSGGWYEQY
TRBV27	TRBJ1-6	-	ASSLSKGISSYNSPLH
TRBV20-1	TRBJ2-3	TRBD2	SASPLAGVIDTQY
TRBV28	TRBJ2-3	-	ASSLRRFSTDTQY
TRBV18	TRBJ2-5	-	ASSRDLETQY
TRBV10-3	TRBJ2-3	-	AIRGGRGAYDTQY
TRBV6-5	TRBJ2-3	TRBD2	ASSYDGGRSADTQD
TRBV27	TRBJ2-3	TRBD2	ANHRLAGKEDTQY
TRBV3-1	TRBJ2-7	TRBD1	ASSQGAAGGGEQY
TRBV24-1	TRBJ1-5	TRBD1	ATSDTGTGDGQPQH
TRBV10-3	TRBJ2-5	TRBD2	AISDDRLAGRETQY
TRBV6-5	TRBJ1-5	-	ASSYSAGQPNQPQH
TRBV2	TRBJ1-2	-	ASRDPSSVGLNYGYT
TRBV20-1	TRBJ2-4	-	SAGATGNIQY